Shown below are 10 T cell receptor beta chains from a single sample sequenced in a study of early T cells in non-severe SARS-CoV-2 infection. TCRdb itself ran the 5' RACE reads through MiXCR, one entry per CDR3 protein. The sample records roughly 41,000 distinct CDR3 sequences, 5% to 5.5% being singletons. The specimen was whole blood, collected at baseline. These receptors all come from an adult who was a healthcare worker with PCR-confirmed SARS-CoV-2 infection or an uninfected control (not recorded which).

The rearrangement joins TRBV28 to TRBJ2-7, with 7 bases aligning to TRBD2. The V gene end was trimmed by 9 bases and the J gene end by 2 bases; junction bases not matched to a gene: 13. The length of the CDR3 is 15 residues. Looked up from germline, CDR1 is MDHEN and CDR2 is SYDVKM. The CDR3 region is CASSPGGGLPYEQYF. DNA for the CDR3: TGTGCCAGTAGCCCGGGAGGCGGCCTCCCCTACGAGCAGTACTTC.

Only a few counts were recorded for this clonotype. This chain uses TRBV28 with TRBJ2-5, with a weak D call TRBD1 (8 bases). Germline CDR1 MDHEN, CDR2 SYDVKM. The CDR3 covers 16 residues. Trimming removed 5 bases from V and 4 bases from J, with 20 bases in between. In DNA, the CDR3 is TGTGCCAGCAGTCCCACAGGGGGGGGCTTTGGAGAGACCCAGTACTTC. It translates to CASSPTGGGFGETQYF.

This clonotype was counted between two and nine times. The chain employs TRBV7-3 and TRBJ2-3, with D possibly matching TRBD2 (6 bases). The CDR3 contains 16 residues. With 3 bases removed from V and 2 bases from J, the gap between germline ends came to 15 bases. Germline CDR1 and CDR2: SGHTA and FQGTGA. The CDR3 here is CASSLGGLLYTDTQYF. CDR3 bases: TGTGCCAGCAGCTTGGGGGGACTCCTGTACACAGATACGCAGTATTTT.

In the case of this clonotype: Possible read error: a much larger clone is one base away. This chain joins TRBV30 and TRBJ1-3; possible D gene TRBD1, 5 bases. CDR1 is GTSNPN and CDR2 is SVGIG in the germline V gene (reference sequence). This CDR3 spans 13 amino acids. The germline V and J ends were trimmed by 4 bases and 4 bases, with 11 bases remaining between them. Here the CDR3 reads CAWIGAAGNTIYF. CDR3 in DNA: TGTGCCTGGATAGGGGCGGCAGGAAACACCATATATTTT.

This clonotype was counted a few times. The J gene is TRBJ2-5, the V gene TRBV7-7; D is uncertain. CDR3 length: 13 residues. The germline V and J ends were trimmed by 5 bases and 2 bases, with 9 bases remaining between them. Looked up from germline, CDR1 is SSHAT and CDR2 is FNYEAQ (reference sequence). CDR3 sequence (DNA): TGTGCCAGCAGCGCCACGAGACAAGAGACCCAGTACTTC. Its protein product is CASSATRQETQYF.

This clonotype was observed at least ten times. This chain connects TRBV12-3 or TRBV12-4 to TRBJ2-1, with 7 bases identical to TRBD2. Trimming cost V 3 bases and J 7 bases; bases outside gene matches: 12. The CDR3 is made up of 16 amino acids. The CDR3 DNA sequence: TGTGCCAGCAGTTTTGGGGGGACCCTAGCGGAGAATGAGCAGTTCTTC. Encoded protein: CASSFGGTLAENEQFF.

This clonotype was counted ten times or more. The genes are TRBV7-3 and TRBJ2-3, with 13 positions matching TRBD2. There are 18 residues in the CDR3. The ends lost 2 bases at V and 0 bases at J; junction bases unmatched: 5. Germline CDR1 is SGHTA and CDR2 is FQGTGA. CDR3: CASSLRGTSGTSTDTQYF. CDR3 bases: TGTGCCAGCAGCTTACGAGGGACTAGCGGGACTAGCACAGATACGCAGTATTTT.

The CDR3 DNA follows: TGCAGTGCTCCACTAGCGGAGACCTACAATGAGCAGTTCTTC. This gives the protein CSAPLAETYNEQFF. The chain joins TRBV20-1 to TRBJ2-1; 8 nucleotides agree with TRBD2. Trimming removed 5 bases from V and 2 bases from J; junction bases left unmatched: 5. The CDR3 sequence is 14 residues long. Germline loops: CDR1 DFQATT, CDR2 SNEGSKA (reference sequence).

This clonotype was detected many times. CDR3 bases: TGTGCCAGTAAATTAACGGATTCCAGTCAGCCCCAGCATTTT. Its protein is CASKLTDSSQPQHF. The chain couples TRBV19 to TRBJ1-5; D unresolved. Trimming shortened V by 7 bases and J by 6 bases, and 16 bases separated the two germline ends. CDR3 size: 14 residues. Germline-derived CDR1 and CDR2 are LNHDA and SQIVND (reference sequence).

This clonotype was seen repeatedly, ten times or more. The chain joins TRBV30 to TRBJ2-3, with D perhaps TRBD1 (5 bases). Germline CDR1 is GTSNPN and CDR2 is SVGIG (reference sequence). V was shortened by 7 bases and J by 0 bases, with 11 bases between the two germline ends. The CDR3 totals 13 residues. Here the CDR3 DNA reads TGTGCCTCTGGGGCCTCTAGCACAGATACGCAGTATTTT. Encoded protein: CASGASSTDTQYF.